The next 23 T cell receptor beta chains were all read from a single sample in a study of CD8 T cells in Susac syndrome. RNA totalling roughly 0.45 to 1 ug underwent reverse transcription with random hexamers. TCRdb reprocessed the immunoSEQ multiplex PCR reads with MiXCR, giving one entry per CDR3 protein. Of 55,000 to 85,000 distinct CDR3 sequences listed, roughly 95% are singletons. Sequenced input: CD4+ T cells from PBMCs. The receptors were sampled from a human donor with multiple sclerosis.

The chain carries TRBV29-1 and TRBJ1-1; D perhaps matches TRBD1 (5 bases). From germline, CDR1 is SQVTM and CDR2 ANQGSEA. CDR3 length: 15 residues. V lost 0 bases to trimming and J lost 6 bases, with 17 bases between them. CDR3 loop: CSVEEGWAGPAEAFF. DNA of the CDR3: TGCAGCGTTGAAGAGGGATGGGCAGGGCCGGCTGAAGCTTTCTTT. The complete variable domain, with remaining parts taken from reference TRBV29-1 and TRBJ1-1, reads SAVISQKPSRDICQRGTSLTIQCQVDSQVTMMFWYRQQPGQSLTLIATANQGSEATYESGFVIDKFPISRPNLTFSTLTVSNMSPEDSSIYLCSVEEGWAGPAEAFFGQGTRLTVV.

V usage is TRBV6-5 and J usage is TRBJ2-3, with 9 bases fitting TRBD1. V lost 5 bases to trimming and J lost 6 bases; unmatched junction nucleotides: 6. Per germline, CDR1 MNHEY and CDR2 SVGAGI. The CDR3 covers 14 residues. The CDR3: CASSAQGAGDTQYF. CDR3 coding DNA: TGTGCCAGCAGTGCACAGGGGGCTGGGGATACGCAGTATTTT.

The V and J genes are TRBV24-1 and TRBJ2-3, with unresolved D. Germline assignment: CDR1 KGHDR and CDR2 SFDVKD. Trimming left V 1 base short and J 1 base short, with 2 bases between. The CDR3 has 13 amino acids. CDR3 DNA: TGTGCCACCAGTGATTTCGGCACAGATACGCAGTATTTT. Residues: CATSDFGTDTQYF.

Points on this clonotype: In this CDR3 the conserved last residue, phenylalanine or tryptophan, is missing, so a read error is likely. The DNA is left out, because the CDR3 cannot be placed on it with certainty; the CDR3 is given as TCRdb lists it. The gene calls are TRBV6-4 and TRBJ2-1. The length of the CDR3 is 10 amino acids, counting both ends. Germline-derived CDR1 and CDR2 are MRHNA and SNTAGT. Here the CDR3 reads CASSGRVPRV.

The chain uses TRBV2 and TRBJ1-5, with D unclear. The CDR3 has 13 amino acids. The germline V gene has CDR1 SNHLY and CDR2 FYNNEI. Deletions cut 7 bases from V and 7 bases from J, with 14 bases between. The chain's CDR3 is CASTFLSGQPQHF. The DNA for the CDR3 is TGTGCCAGCACCTTCCTCTCTGGCCAGCCCCAGCATTTT.

This rearrangement joins TRBV20-1 to TRBJ1-5; tentative D call: TRBD1 (6 bases). V lost 6 bases, J lost 16 bases, and 19 bases lay in between. CDR1 DFQATT and CDR2 SNEGSKA come from the germline V gene (reference sequence). The CDR3 extends over 11 amino acids. The DNA for the CDR3 is TGCAGTGCCAGTCGGGGGGCATCCCCCCATTTT. Translation gives CSASRGASPHF.

The rearrangement uses TRBV7-2 and TRBJ2-3; D may match TRBD1 or TRBD2 (5 bases each). The germline V gene has CDR1 SGHTA and CDR2 FQGNSA. V dropped 1 base and J dropped 6 bases, with 11 bases sitting between them. This CDR3 spans 14 amino acids. The CDR3 is CASSLVVGRDTQYF. Here the CDR3 DNA reads TGTGCCAGCAGCTTAGTTGTGGGACGGGATACGCAGTATTTT.

This clonotype was found once. The rearrangement joins TRBV25-1 to TRBJ2-2; 12 bases map to TRBD1. Germline V gene data show CDR1 as MGHDK and CDR2 as SYGVNS. V shed 5 bases and J 4 bases; nucleotides not matched to a gene: 5. The CDR3 is 16 amino acids. The CDR3 nucleotides are TGTGCCAGCAGTAGGGGACAGGGGGCGGGCACCGGGGAGCTGTTTTTT. This translates into CASSRGQGAGTGELFF.

J is TRBJ2-4 and V is TRBV2; D is possibly TRBD1 or TRBD2 (5 bases each). V was cut by 6 bases and J by 5 bases, with 17 bases left in between. The CDR3 sequence is 15 residues long. Germline V gives CDR1 SNHLY, CDR2 FYNNEI. The CDR3 loop is CASSPGPKGQNIQYF. Here the CDR3 DNA reads TGTGCCAGCAGCCCGGGGCCAAAAGGCCAAAACATTCAGTACTTC.

The chain links TRBV30 to TRBJ2-7, with D unresolved. The CDR3 contains 13 residues. Trimming took 5 bases from V and 0 from J, leaving 11 bases between them. Germline V gene lookup returns CDR1 GTSNPN and CDR2 SVGIG (reference sequence). CDR3 in amino acids: CAWGAQASYEQYF. CDR3 DNA sequence: TGTGCCTGGGGCGCCCAAGCCTCCTACGAGCAGTACTTC. Filled out from reference TRBV30 and TRBJ2-7, the complete variable domain reads SQTIHQWPATLVQPVGSPLSLECTVEGTSNPNLYWYRQAAGRGLQLLFYSVGIGQISSEVPQNLSASRPQDRQFILSSKKLLLSDSGFYLCAWGAQASYEQYFGPGTRLTVT.

The genes are TRBV29-1 and TRBJ2-6; TRBD1 is a possible D gene (5 bases). Germline V gene lookup returns CDR1 SQVTM and CDR2 ANQGSEA. V was trimmed by 0 bases and J by 2 bases, leaving 8 bases between them. The CDR3 runs 15 residues. The CDR3 bases are TGCAGCGTTGAAGACCAGGGAACTGGGGCCAACGTCCTGACTTTC. It encodes CSVEDQGTGANVLTF.

The chain recombines TRBV19 with TRBJ1-1, with 7 bases matching TRBD1. Germline CDR1 LNHDA, CDR2 SQIVND (reference sequence). The CDR3 extends over 14 amino acids. After removal of 7 bases from V and 4 bases from J, the junction contained 9 bases not matched to a gene. This chain's CDR3 is CASTLGGAGTEAFF. CDR3 nucleotide sequence: TGTGCCAGTACCCTAGGGGGCGCAGGCACTGAAGCTTTCTTT.

This clonotype was counted a single time. This sequence joins TRBV10-3 and TRBJ2-1; 10 nucleotides align to TRBD2. The J segment lost 5 bases and the V segment lost 6 bases, leaving 1 base of the junction unmatched. This CDR3 is 13 amino acids long. CDR1 is ENHRY and CDR2 is SYGVKD in the germline V gene. CDR3 bases: TGTGCCATCAGAGGGACTAGCGACAATGAGCAGTTCTTC. The encoded protein is CAIRGTSDNEQFF.

V gene TRBV12-3 or TRBV12-4 combines with J gene TRBJ1-6; 9 nucleotides line up with TRBD1. The CDR3 extends over 14 amino acids. Trimming cost V 7 bases and J 8 bases; bases outside gene matches: 6. Written as DNA, the CDR3 is TGTGCCAGCAATAGGGGACAGGGCCATTCACCCCTCCACTTT. Its translation: CASNRGQGHSPLHF.

The V gene is TRBV6-5, the J gene TRBJ2-2; D is ambiguous. The CDR3 is 14 residues long. Germline V gives CDR1 MNHEY, CDR2 SVGAGI. With 2 bases removed from V and 1 base from J, the gap between germline ends came to 5 bases. The CDR3 region has the DNA TGTGCCAGCAGTTACGCCAGGAACACCGGGGAGCTGTTTTTT. Its translation is CASSYARNTGELFF.

The CDR3 DNA sequence: TGTGCCAGTAGTCTGAGCTCCTACAATGAGCAGTTCTTC. It translates to CASSLSSYNEQFF. The chain recombines TRBV19 with TRBJ2-1; D is uncertain. The CDR3 spans 13 residues. Trimming pared 5 bases from V and 0 bases from J, leaving 5 bases between. CDR1 is LNHDA, CDR2 SQIVND, per germline (reference sequence).

The chain combines TRBV11-1 with TRBJ2-1; D gene unclear. V lost 6 bases and J lost 5, with 14 bases in between. Germline lookup yields CDR1 SGHAT and CDR2 FQDESV (reference sequence). CDR3 length equals 14 residues. The CDR3 protein is CASREGQINNEQFF. CDR3 coding DNA: TGTGCCAGCAGGGAAGGCCAGATCAACAATGAGCAGTTCTTC. Looking up the rest from reference TRBV11-1 and TRBJ2-1 gives the full variable domain: EAEVAQSPRYKITEKSQAVAFWCDPISGHATLYWYRQILGQGPELLVQFQDESVVDDSQLPKDRFSAERLKGVDSTLKIQPAELGDSAMYLCASREGQINNEQFFGPGTRLTVL.

The gene calls are TRBV9 and TRBJ2-5; D is possibly TRBD1 or TRBD2 (5 bases each). Per the germline V gene, CDR1 is SGDLS and CDR2 is YYNGEE. The CDR3 has 12 amino acids. Trimming shortened V by 5 bases and J by 5 bases, and 10 bases separated the two germline ends. As DNA, the CDR3 is TGTGCCAGCAGTAGGGGCGGGGAGACCCAGTACTTC. Amino acid sequence: CASSRGGETQYF.

V gene TRBV12-3 or TRBV12-4 combines with J gene TRBJ2-6, with D unclear. V gave up 9 bases and J gave up 0 bases, with 9 bases separating them. CDR3 length equals 14 residues. In DNA form, the CDR3 reads TGTGCCAGTCGGTTGGCCTCTGGGGCCAACGTCCTGACTTTC. Translation gives CASRLASGANVLTF.

The chain joins TRBV12-3 or TRBV12-4 to TRBJ1-2, with TRBD1 as a possible D gene (5 bases). This CDR3 comprises 15 residues. V dropped 4 bases and J dropped 4 bases, with 16 bases sitting between them. Here the CDR3 reads CASSSLRGRVYGYTF. The CDR3 bases are TGTGCCAGCAGTTCCCTACGGGGACGGGTCTATGGCTACACCTTC.

In this sample, this clonotype turned up once. V usage is TRBV7-9 and J usage is TRBJ1-3, with D unclear. The CDR3 covers 12 residues. Per the germline V gene, CDR1 is SEHNR and CDR2 is FQNEAQ (reference sequence). V lost 2 bases to trimming and J lost 8 bases, with 7 bases between them. The CDR3 region is CASSLRAYTIYF. Here the CDR3 DNA reads TGTGCCAGCAGCTTACGGGCTTACACCATATATTTT. The whole variable domain, remainder taken from reference TRBV7-9 and TRBJ1-3, is DTGVSQNPRHKITKRGQNVTFRCDPISEHNRLYWYRQTLGQGPEFLTYFQNEAQLEKSRLLSDRFSAERPKGSFSTLEIQRTEQGDSAMYLCASSLRAYTIYFGEGSWLTVV.

The chain is built from TRBV10-3 and TRBJ1-1; 10 bases map to TRBD1. In germline, CDR1 is ENHRY, CDR2 SYGVKD. V dropped 10 bases and J dropped 5; count of bases not matched to a gene: 10. The CDR3 covers 14 residues. CDR3 in DNA: TGTGCCACCGGGGACAGGGGCGAGTGGACTGAAGCTTTCTTT. Residues: CATGDRGEWTEAFF.

The chain uses TRBV30 and TRBJ1-1; D is uncertain. Germline-derived CDR1 and CDR2 are GTSNPN and SVGIG (reference sequence). The CDR3 is made up of 10 amino acids. V was pared by 8 bases and J by 5 bases, with 9 bases between. The CDR3 is CAGRRTEAFF. As DNA, the CDR3 is TGTGCCGGACGGAGAACTGAAGCTTTCTTT.